The entry below gives a single T cell receptor (beta chain) sequence along with its context. This specimen belongs to a study of technical replicates of blood from a handful of donors. CDR3 length equals 20 residues. Generated by immunoSEQ multiplex PCR, the TCRdb table keeps only in-frame clones and is missing some. The data hold about 12,000 clones, with approximately 86% observed a single time. The sequence derives from a human donor in good health. The chain joins TRBV21-1 to TRBJ2-7; TRBD2 reflects the table's D call only, with no check against the DNA. TRBV21-1 is assigned pseudogene status. Sequencing was done on a sample of PBMCs. This chain's CDR3 is CASSSRLKRELAEVDYEQYF. CDR3 DNA sequence: TGTGCCAGCAGCAGCCGCCTTAAGCGGGAATTAGCGGAGGTTGACTACGAGCAGTACTTC.